These T cell receptor beta chains were read from a single sample in a study of early T cells in non-severe SARS-CoV-2 infection. TCRdb re-derived calls from the 5' RACE reads in MiXCR, one entry per CDR3 protein. This repertoire shows approximately 60,000 distinct CDR3 sequences, 7% to 10% found once; its top ten account for 13%. Sequencing used whole blood, obtained at baseline. The receptors come from an adult who was a healthcare worker with PCR-confirmed SARS-CoV-2 infection or an uninfected control (not recorded which). CDR3s include the opening cysteine and the closing phenylalanine or tryptophan. A D gene is named only where the DNA matches it firmly. Not all rows give a size; the values are once, few, many and, for expanded clones, a class.

clone size: many
J gene: TRBJ2-3
V gene: TRBV4-2
D gene: TRBD2
CDR3 DNA: TGTGCCAGCAGCCAAGATCTACCGACTAGCGGGAGTTCAGATACGCAGTATTTT
CDR3 protein: CASSQDLPTSGSSDTQYF

clone size: .
J gene: TRBJ1-2
V gene: TRBV10-3
D gene: TRBD1
CDR3 DNA: TGTGCCATCAGTGGGGCCTTGGGACAGGAAAACTATGGCTACACCTTC
CDR3 protein: CAISGALGQENYGYTF

clone size: .
J gene: TRBJ2-7
V gene: TRBV27
D gene: .
CDR3 DNA: TGTGCCAGCAGTCCACGGGCGGGGCGCGCCTACGAGCAGTACTTC
CDR3 protein: CASSPRAGRAYEQYF

clone size: .
J gene: TRBJ2-3
V gene: TRBV15
D gene: .
CDR3 DNA: TGTGCCACCAGCGACCCGGTAGCTAGCACAGATACGCAGTATTTT
CDR3 protein: CATSDPVASTDTQYF

clone size: many
J gene: TRBJ1-2
V gene: TRBV27
D gene: TRBD1
CDR3 DNA: TGTGCCACCTCCCCGGGACAGGGACGAGGCTACACCTTC
CDR3 protein: CATSPGQGRGYTF

clone size: many
J gene: TRBJ2-1
V gene: TRBV29-1
D gene: TRBD2
CDR3 DNA: TGCAGCGTTGAATGGCTAGCGGTAAATGAGCAGTTCTTC
CDR3 protein: CSVEWLAVNEQFF

clone size: few
J gene: TRBJ1-1
V gene: TRBV6-2/TRBV6-3
D gene: .
CDR3 DNA: TGTGCCAGCCTACGGGGGAATGAAGCTTTCTTT
CDR3 protein: CASLRGNEAFF

clone size: few
J gene: TRBJ1-6
V gene: TRBV27
D gene: .
CDR3 DNA: TGTGCCAGCAGTTTCGGAGATTCACCCCTCCACTTT
CDR3 protein: CASSFGDSPLHF

clone size: once
J gene: TRBJ2-3
V gene: TRBV6-2/TRBV6-3
D gene: TRBD2
CDR3 DNA: TGTGCCAGCAGTTACTCGAAGGCGGGAGTAAAAGATACGCAGTATTTT
CDR3 protein: CASSYSKAGVKDTQYF

clone size: many
J gene: TRBJ1-5
V gene: TRBV20-1
D gene: .
CDR3 DNA: TGCAGTGTTTACCCCGGGGGAAGCAATCAGCCCCAGCATTTT
CDR3 protein: CSVYPGGSNQPQHF

clone size: many
J gene: TRBJ2-7
V gene: TRBV20-1
D gene: TRBD2
CDR3 DNA: TGCAGTGCTAGCGGGAGGGCCAGAACCTACGAGCAGTACTTC
CDR3 protein: CSASGRARTYEQYF

clone size: many
J gene: TRBJ2-7
V gene: TRBV29-1
D gene: TRBD1
CDR3 DNA: TGCAGCGGAGGGACAGGGGGCGAGCAGTACTTC
CDR3 protein: CSGGTGGEQYF

clone size: many
J gene: TRBJ1-6
V gene: TRBV12-3/TRBV12-4
D gene: .
CDR3 DNA: TGTGCCAGCAGCGACAGCGGCAGGTACGCGATGGACCTCAATTCACCCCTCCACTTT
CDR3 protein: CASSDSGRYAMDLNSPLHF

clone size: few
J gene: TRBJ2-5
V gene: TRBV7-2
D gene: .
CDR3 DNA: TGTGCCAGCAGCTCCACACTAGAGACCCAGTACTTC
CDR3 protein: CASSSTLETQYF

clone size: many
J gene: TRBJ2-5
V gene: TRBV11-2
D gene: .
CDR3 DNA: TGTGCCAGCAGCTTAGTGTCCAGCCAAGAGACCCAGTACTTC
CDR3 protein: CASSLVSSQETQYF

clone size: few
J gene: TRBJ2-7
V gene: TRBV27
D gene: .
CDR3 DNA: TGTGCCAGCAGTTTACCAGGCCGCATTTTCGAGCAGTACTTC
CDR3 protein: CASSLPGRIFEQYF

clone size: few
J gene: TRBJ2-7
V gene: TRBV7-2
D gene: TRBD2
CDR3 DNA: TGTGCCAGCAGCGCATTCGCGACTAGCGGGAGCTACGAGCAGTACTTC
CDR3 protein: CASSAFATSGSYEQYF

clone size: few
J gene: TRBJ2-1
V gene: TRBV6-5
D gene: .
CDR3 DNA: TGTGCCAGCAGACGCGGTCTGGCCGGCCATGAGCAGTTCTTC
CDR3 protein: CASRRGLAGHEQFF

clone size: .
J gene: TRBJ2-2
V gene: TRBV14
D gene: .
CDR3 DNA: TGTGCCAGCAGCCAAGGCTTTTCAAACACCGGGGAGCTGTTTTTT
CDR3 protein: CASSQGFSNTGELFF

clone size: .
J gene: TRBJ2-4
V gene: TRBV7-2
D gene: .
CDR3 DNA: TGTGCCAGCAGCTTAGCGCCAGCCCACCTAGCCAAAAACATTCAGTACTTC
CDR3 protein: CASSLAPAHLAKNIQYF

clone size: .
J gene: TRBJ2-1
V gene: TRBV4-2
D gene: .
CDR3 DNA: TGTGCCAGCCAACTCGAAAGGGTTCGCGATGAGCAGTTCTTC
CDR3 protein: CASQLERVRDEQFF

clone size: .
J gene: TRBJ2-7
V gene: TRBV19
D gene: .
CDR3 DNA: TGTGCCAGTAGTAGGGGGGAAATCTACGAGCAGTACTTC
CDR3 protein: CASSRGEIYEQYF

clone size: many
J gene: TRBJ1-6
V gene: TRBV27
D gene: .
CDR3 DNA: TGTGCCAGCAGTTTATCCACCGTCTCACCCCTCCACTTT
CDR3 protein: CASSLSTVSPLHF

clone size: few
J gene: TRBJ2-1
V gene: TRBV19
D gene: TRBD2
CDR3 DNA: TGTGCCAGTAGTCTTATTAGCGGGAGGGGGATGTACAATGAGCAGTTCTTC
CDR3 protein: CASSLISGRGMYNEQFF

clone size: many
J gene: TRBJ2-3
V gene: TRBV11-2
D gene: .
CDR3 DNA: TGTGCCAGCACTCTAACAGATACGCAGTATTTT
CDR3 protein: CASTLTDTQYF

clone size: .
J gene: TRBJ2-3
V gene: TRBV29-1
D gene: TRBD1
CDR3 DNA: TGCAGCGTTGAAACGAGACAGGGGTTCTCAGATACGCAGTATTTT
CDR3 protein: CSVETRQGFSDTQYF

clone size: many
J gene: TRBJ2-3
V gene: TRBV7-6
D gene: TRBD2
CDR3 DNA: TGTGCCAGCAGCCCACAGACTAGCGGGAGTACCACAGATACGCAGTATTTT
CDR3 protein: CASSPQTSGSTTDTQYF